This T cell receptor (beta chain) was sequenced during a study of blood T cell repertoires in COVID-19. Between the trimmed V and J ends, which lost 5 bases and 6 bases, there was a span of 10 bases. There are 12 residues in the CDR3. Germline loops: CDR1 SGHTA, CDR2 FQGTGA. The data were produced by immunoSEQ multiplex PCR, yet TCRdb's version contains in-frame clones alone and is incomplete. This table holds 25,000 to 35,000 clones, 83% found once. This chain joins TRBV7-3 and TRBJ1-1; possible D gene TRBD1, 5 bases. This TCR derives from a man aged 65 to 85 with active COVID-19. The specimen was peripheral blood. CDR3 residues: CASSIQGSEAFF. Written as DNA, the CDR3 is TGTGCCAGCAGCATCCAGGGCTCTGAAGCTTTCTTT.